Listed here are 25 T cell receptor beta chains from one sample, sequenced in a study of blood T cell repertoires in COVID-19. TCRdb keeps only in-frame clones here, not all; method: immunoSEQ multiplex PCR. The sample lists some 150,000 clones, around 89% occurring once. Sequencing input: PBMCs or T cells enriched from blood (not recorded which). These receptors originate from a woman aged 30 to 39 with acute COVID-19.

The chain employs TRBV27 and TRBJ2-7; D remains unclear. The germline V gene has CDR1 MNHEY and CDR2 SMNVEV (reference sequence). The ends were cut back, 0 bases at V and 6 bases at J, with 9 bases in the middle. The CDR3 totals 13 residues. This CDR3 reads CASSLSFRGEQYF. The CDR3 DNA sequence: TGTGCCAGCAGTTTATCATTCCGAGGCGAGCAGTACTTC.

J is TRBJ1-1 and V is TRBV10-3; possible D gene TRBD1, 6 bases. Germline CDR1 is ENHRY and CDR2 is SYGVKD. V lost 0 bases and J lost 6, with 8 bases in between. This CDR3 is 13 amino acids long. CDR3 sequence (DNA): TGTGCCATCAGTGAGTCAGGGGGTGCTGAAGCTTTCTTT. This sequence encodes CAISESGGAEAFF.

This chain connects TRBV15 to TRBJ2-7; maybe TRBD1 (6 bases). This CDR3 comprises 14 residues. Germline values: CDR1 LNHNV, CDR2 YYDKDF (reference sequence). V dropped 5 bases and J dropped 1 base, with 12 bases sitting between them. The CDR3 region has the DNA TGTGCCACCAGCGCCCAAACAGGGTCCTACGAGCAGTACTTC. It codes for CATSAQTGSYEQYF.

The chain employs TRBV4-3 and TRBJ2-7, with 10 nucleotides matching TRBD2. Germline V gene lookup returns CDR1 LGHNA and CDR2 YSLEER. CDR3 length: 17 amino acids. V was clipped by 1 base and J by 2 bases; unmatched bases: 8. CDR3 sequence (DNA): TGCGCCAGCAGCCAAGGGGTAGCGGGAGGACCTACCTACGAGCAGTACTTC. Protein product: CASSQGVAGGPTYEQYF.

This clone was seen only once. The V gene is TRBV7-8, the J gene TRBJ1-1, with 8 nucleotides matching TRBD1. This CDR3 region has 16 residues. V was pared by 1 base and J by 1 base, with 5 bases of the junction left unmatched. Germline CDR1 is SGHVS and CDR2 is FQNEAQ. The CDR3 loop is CASSLGGQGGNTEAFF. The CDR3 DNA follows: TGTGCCAGCAGCTTAGGAGGACAGGGCGGGAACACTGAAGCTTTCTTT.

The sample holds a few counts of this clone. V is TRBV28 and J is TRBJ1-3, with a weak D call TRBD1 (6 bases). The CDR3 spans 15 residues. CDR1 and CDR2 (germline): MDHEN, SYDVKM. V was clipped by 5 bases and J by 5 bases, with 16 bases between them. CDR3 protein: CASSTSGTSRNTIYF. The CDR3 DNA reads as TGTGCCAGCAGTACGTCCGGGACATCACGAAACACCATATATTTT.

CDR3 sequence: CATSSDSYEQYF. The CDR3 region has the DNA TGTGCCACCTCTAGCGACTCCTACGAGCAGTACTTC. V and J are TRBV12-3 or TRBV12-4 and TRBJ2-7; possible D gene TRBD2, 6 bases. The V and J ends lost 10 bases and 0 bases respectively, with 10 bases between them. The CDR3 is 12 amino acids.

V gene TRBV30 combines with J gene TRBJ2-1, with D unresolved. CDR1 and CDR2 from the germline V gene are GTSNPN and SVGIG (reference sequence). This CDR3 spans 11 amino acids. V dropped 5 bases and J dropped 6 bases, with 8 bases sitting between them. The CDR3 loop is CAWGFGNEQFF. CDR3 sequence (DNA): TGTGCCTGGGGTTTCGGCAATGAGCAGTTCTTC.

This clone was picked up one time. The CDR3 DNA sequence: TGTGCCAGCAGTTTTTTAACAACTAGCGATCGGTACGAGCAGTACTTC. This encodes CASSFLTTSDRYEQYF. This chain joins TRBV28 and TRBJ2-7, with 7 bases identical to TRBD2. The V gene end was trimmed by 3 bases and the J gene end by 4 bases; junction bases not matched to a gene: 12. Germline CDR1 MDHEN, CDR2 SYDVKM. This CDR3 contains 16 residues.

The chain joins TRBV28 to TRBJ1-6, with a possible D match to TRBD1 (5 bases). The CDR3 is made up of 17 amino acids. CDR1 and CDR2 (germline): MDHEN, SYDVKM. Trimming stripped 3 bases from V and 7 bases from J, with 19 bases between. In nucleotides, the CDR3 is TGTGCCAGCAGTTTGGAGGCGGGGACCCTCCCGAATTCACCCCTCCACTTT. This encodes CASSLEAGTLPNSPLHF.

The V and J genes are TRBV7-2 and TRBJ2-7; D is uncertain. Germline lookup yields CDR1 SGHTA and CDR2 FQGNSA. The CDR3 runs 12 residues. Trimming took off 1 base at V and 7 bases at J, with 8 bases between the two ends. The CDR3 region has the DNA TGTGCCAGCAGCTTAGAGCGTCGTGAGCAGTACTTC. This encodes CASSLERREQYF.

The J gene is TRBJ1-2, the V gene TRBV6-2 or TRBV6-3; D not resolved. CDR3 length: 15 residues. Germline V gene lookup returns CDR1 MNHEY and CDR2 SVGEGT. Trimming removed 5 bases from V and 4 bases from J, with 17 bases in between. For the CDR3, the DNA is TGTGCCAGCAGTCCCCTCCCCGGACGGGGCTATGGCTACACCTTC. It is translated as CASSPLPGRGYGYTF.

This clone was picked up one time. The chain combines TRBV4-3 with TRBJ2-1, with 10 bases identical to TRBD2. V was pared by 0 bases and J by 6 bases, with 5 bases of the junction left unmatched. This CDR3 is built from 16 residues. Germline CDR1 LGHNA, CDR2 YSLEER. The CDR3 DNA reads TGCGCCAGCAGCCAAGAGCCTAGCGGGGGCTCCAATGAGCAGTTCTTC. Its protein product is CASSQEPSGGSNEQFF.

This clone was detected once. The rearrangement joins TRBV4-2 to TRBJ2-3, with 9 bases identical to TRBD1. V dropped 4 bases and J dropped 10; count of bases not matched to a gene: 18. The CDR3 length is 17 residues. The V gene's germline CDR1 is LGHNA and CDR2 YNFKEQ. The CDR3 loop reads CASSPLTGTGTYRAQYF. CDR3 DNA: TGTGCCAGCAGCCCACTTACCGGGACAGGGACTTATCGGGCGCAGTATTTT.

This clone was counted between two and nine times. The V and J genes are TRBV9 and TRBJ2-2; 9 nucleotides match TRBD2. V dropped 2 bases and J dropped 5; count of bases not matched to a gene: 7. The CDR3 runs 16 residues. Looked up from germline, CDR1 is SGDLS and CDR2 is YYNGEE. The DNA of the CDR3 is TGTGCCAGCAGCGTTAGCGGGAGTCTACAAACCGGGGAGCTGTTTTTT. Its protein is CASSVSGSLQTGELFF.

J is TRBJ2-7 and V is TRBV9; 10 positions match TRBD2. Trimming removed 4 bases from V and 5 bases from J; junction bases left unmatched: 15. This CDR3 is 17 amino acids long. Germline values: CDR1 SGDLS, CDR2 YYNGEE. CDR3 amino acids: CASSRDWSGRVKDEQYF. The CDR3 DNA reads TGTGCCAGCAGCCGCGACTGGAGCGGGAGGGTAAAGGACGAGCAGTACTTC.

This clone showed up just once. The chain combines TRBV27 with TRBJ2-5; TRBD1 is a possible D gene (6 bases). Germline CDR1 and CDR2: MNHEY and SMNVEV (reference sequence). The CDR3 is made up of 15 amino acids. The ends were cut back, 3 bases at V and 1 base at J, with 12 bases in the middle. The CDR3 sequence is CASSFTHRAQETQYF. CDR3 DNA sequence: TGTGCCAGCAGTTTTACCCACAGGGCCCAAGAGACCCAGTACTTC.

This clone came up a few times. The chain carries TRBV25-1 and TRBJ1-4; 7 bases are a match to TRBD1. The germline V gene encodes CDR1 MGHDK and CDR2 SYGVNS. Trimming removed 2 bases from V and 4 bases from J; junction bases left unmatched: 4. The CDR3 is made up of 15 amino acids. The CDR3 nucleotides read TGTGCCAGCAGTGAACCGGGACAGCGTAATGAAAAACTGTTTTTT. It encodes CASSEPGQRNEKLFF.

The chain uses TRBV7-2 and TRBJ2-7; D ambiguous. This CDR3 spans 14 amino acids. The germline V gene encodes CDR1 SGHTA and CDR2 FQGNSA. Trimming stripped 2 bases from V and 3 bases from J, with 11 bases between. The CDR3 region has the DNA TGTGCCAGCAGCTTACTAGGCGTCGGCTACGAGCAGTACTTC. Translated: CASSLLGVGYEQYF.

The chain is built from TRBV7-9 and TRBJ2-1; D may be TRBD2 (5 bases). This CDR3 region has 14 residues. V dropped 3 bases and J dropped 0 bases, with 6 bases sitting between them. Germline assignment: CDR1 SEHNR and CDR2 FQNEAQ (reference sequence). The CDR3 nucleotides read TGTGCCAGCAGCTTTGACTACTCCTACAATGAGCAGTTCTTC. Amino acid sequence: CASSFDYSYNEQFF.

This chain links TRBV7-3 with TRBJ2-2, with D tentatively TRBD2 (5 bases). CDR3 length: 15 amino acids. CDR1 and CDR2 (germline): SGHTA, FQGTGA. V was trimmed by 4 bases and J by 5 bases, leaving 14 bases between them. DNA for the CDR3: TGTGCCAGCAGCTCCCGGACTGGAGAGACCGGGGAGCTGTTTTTT. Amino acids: CASSSRTGETGELFF.

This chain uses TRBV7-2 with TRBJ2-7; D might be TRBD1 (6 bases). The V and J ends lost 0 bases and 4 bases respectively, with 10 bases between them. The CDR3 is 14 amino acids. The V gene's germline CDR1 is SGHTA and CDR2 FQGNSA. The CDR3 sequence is CASSLAPGQYEQYF. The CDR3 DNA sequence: TGTGCCAGCAGCTTAGCCCCCGGACAGTACGAGCAGTACTTC.

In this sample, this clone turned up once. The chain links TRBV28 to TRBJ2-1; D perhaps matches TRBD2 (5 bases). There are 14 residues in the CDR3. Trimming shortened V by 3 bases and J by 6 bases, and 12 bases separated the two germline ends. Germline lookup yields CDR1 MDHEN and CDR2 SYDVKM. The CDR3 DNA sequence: TGTGCCAGCAGTTTTCCGGGATGGGCCAATGAGCAGTTCTTC. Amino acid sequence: CASSFPGWANEQFF.

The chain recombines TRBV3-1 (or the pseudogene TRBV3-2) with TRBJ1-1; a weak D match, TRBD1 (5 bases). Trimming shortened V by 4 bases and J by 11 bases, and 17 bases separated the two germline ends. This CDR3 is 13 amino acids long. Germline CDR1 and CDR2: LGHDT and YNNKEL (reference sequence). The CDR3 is CASSPSGVGVAFF. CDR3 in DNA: TGTGCCAGCAGCCCCTCGGGGGTGGGGGTGGCTTTCTTT.

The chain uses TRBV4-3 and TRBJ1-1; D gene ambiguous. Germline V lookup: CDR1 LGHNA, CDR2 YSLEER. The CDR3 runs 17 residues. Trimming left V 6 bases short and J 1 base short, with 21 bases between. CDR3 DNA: TGCGCCAGCAGGTCCTCACCCCTTTGGGCACCGAACACTGAAGCTTTCTTT. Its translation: CASRSSPLWAPNTEAFF.